The 18 T cell receptor beta chains presented below share a single source sample, sequenced in a study of T cell repertoires in cytomegalovirus infection. Antigen specificity for these receptors is unknown. MiXCR, applied by TCRdb to the reads, yields one record per CDR3 protein. Of 450,000 to 600,000 distinct CDR3 sequences in the sample, 30% to 40% were seen once. The sample was cultured PBMCs, taken from culture after CMV antigen stimulation. These receptors were taken from a human donor in good health (CMV status not recorded). Some clones in this sample may be carry-over from other donors' samples.

The chain is built from TRBV18 and TRBJ1-1; 7 bases are a match to TRBD1. Germline CDR1 is KGHSH and CDR2 is LQKENI. The CDR3 consists of 15 residues. Losses at the gene ends were 3 bases for V and 1 base for J; bases not matched to a gene: 5. CDR3 in DNA: TGTGCCAGCTCACCGCAGGGGGGTGAGAACACTGAAGCTTTCTTT. It specifies CASSPQGGENTEAFF.

This chain uses TRBV7-3 with TRBJ2-2; D not certain. V was clipped by 5 bases and J by 2 bases, with 12 bases between them. This CDR3 comprises 15 residues. The germline V gene encodes CDR1 SGHTA and CDR2 FQGTGA. The CDR3 nucleotides read TGTGCCAGCAGCCCTTTCAGGCGCAACACCGGGGAGCTGTTTTTT. It is translated as CASSPFRRNTGELFF.

This clonotype turned up a few times. The chain uses TRBV7-3 and TRBJ2-7; TRBD1 matches at 7 bases. The CDR3 is made up of 15 amino acids. V shed 2 bases, J shed 0 bases, and the junction held 4 bases outside the gene matches. Germline values: CDR1 SGHTA, CDR2 FQGTGA. The CDR3 nucleotides are TGTGCCAGCAGCTTACGTAGGGGGCCCTCCTACGAGCAGTACTTC. Translated, it gives CASSLRRGPSYEQYF.

The rearrangement joins TRBV6-2 or TRBV6-3 to TRBJ2-7, with D unresolved. With 3 bases removed from V and 7 bases from J, the gap between germline ends came to 16 bases. The CDR3 consists of 14 residues. CDR1 is MNHEY and CDR2 is SVGEGT in the germline V gene. CDR3 amino acids: CASSYVDPLGEQYF. As DNA, the CDR3 is TGTGCCAGCAGTTATGTTGACCCCCTGGGAGAGCAGTACTTC.

The V gene is TRBV4-1, the J gene TRBJ2-7; D possibly uses TRBD1 or TRBD2 (5 bases each). Germline CDR1 is MGHRA and CDR2 is YSYEKL. The CDR3 has 13 amino acids. V was shortened by 2 bases and J by 7 bases, with 12 bases between the two germline ends. Here the CDR3 DNA reads TGCGCCAGCAGCCAACAAACGGGACGGGAGCAGTACTTC. Residues: CASSQQTGREQYF.

The table lists this clonotype with a few counts. V gene TRBV6-1 combines with J gene TRBJ2-7; D not resolved. The CDR3 runs to 15 residues. Germline V CDR1 and CDR2: MNHNS, SASEGT. Trimming took 3 bases from V and 2 from J, leaving 14 bases between them. This CDR3 reads CASSEPPRSPYEQYF. Here the CDR3 DNA reads TGTGCCAGCAGTGAGCCCCCTAGGAGTCCCTACGAGCAGTACTTC.

The gene calls are TRBV4-3 and TRBJ1-2, with TRBD1 as a possible D gene (5 bases). This CDR3 spans 14 amino acids. V was clipped by 0 bases and J by 4 bases, with 9 bases between them. The V gene's germline CDR1 is LGHNA and CDR2 YSLEER. The CDR3 loop reads CASSQESQGYGYTF. CDR3 in DNA: TGCGCCAGCAGCCAAGAATCGCAGGGCTATGGCTACACCTTC.

On this clonotype: At one end, the junction sequence differs from germline, possibly due to a read error. CDR3 DNA: TGTGCCAGCAGCCAAGCTAAGTCCGGGACTTATGGCTACACCTTC. Translated: CASSQAKSGTYGYTF. The chain carries TRBV4-1 and TRBJ1-2, with D tentatively TRBD1 (5 bases). The CDR3 contains 15 residues. CDR1 and CDR2 (germline): MGHRA, YSYEKL.

This clonotype came up many times. The chain combines TRBV7-8 with TRBJ1-1, with 7 bases matching TRBD1. Trimming removed 6 bases from V and 3 bases from J; junction bases left unmatched: 7. From germline, CDR1 is SGHVS and CDR2 FQNEAQ. The CDR3 is 14 residues long. Here the CDR3 DNA reads TGTGCCAGCAGTTTGAAACAGGGGTACACTGAAGCTTTCTTT. Translating it yields CASSLKQGYTEAFF.

The rearrangement uses TRBV28 and TRBJ2-3, with 8 bases identical to TRBD2. The CDR3 is 15 residues long. Germline-derived CDR1 and CDR2 are MDHEN and SYDVKM. The V segment lost 7 bases and the J segment 2 bases; nucleotides outside the gene matches: 8. The CDR3 nucleotides are TGTGCCAGCACCTTCAGCGGGAGCGACACAGATACGCAGTATTTT. Translating it yields CASTFSGSDTDTQYF.

The count of this clonotype is one. V and J are TRBV28 and TRBJ1-2; tentatively, D is TRBD1 (5 bases). CDR1 is MDHEN, CDR2 SYDVKM, per germline. Deletions cut 4 bases from V and 8 bases from J, with 20 bases between. The CDR3 contains 15 residues. CDR3 nucleotide sequence: TGTGCCAGCAGTTCAATCACCCAGGGTAACTTGGGCTACACCTTC. Amino acid sequence: CASSSITQGNLGYTF.

This clonotype was counted ten times or more. This chain joins TRBV7-8 and TRBJ1-6; D gene uncertain. CDR1 SGHVS and CDR2 FQNEAQ come from the germline V gene. The CDR3 length is 16 residues. V lost 1 base and J lost 4, with 11 bases in between. CDR3 residues: CASSLGVRGYNSPLHF. The CDR3 DNA sequence: TGTGCCAGCAGCTTAGGGGTCCGCGGATATAATTCACCCCTCCACTTT.

This chain connects TRBV28 to TRBJ2-7; D remains ambiguous. CDR1 is MDHEN, CDR2 SYDVKM, per germline. Between the trimmed V and J ends, which lost 5 bases and 8 bases, there was a span of 10 bases. This CDR3 is 11 amino acids long. The CDR3 bases are TGTGCCAGCAGTACGGATGGGAAGCAGTACTTC. Translating it yields CASSTDGKQYF.

This CDR3 is CASSLVLAEQFF. The CDR3 DNA reads TGTGCCAGCAGCTTAGTTCTAGCGGAACAGTTCTTC. The chain employs TRBV7-2 and TRBJ2-1, with 7 bases that match TRBD2. The CDR3 consists of 12 residues. Germline trimming cut 1 base from V and 13 bases from J; bases unmatched to any gene: 4. Germline V lookup: CDR1 SGHTA, CDR2 FQGNSA.

This clonotype was recorded at least ten times. The chain recombines TRBV7-2 with TRBJ2-3; TRBD1 is a possible D gene (5 bases). V gave up 2 bases and J gave up 2 bases, with 8 bases separating them. The CDR3 loop spans 14 amino acids. Germline CDR1 reads SGHTA; CDR2 reads FQGNSA. The DNA for the CDR3 is TGTGCCAGCAGCTTACAGGGTTACACAGATACGCAGTATTTT. Translated, it gives CASSLQGYTDTQYF.

V is TRBV28 and J is TRBJ2-5; D call uncertain. CDR3 length: 15 amino acids. The germline V gene encodes CDR1 MDHEN and CDR2 SYDVKM. Trimming shortened V by 1 base and J by 1 base, and 10 bases separated the two germline ends. CDR3: CASSLLSQFQETQYF. The DNA for the CDR3 is TGTGCCAGCAGTTTATTAAGTCAGTTCCAAGAGACCCAGTACTTC.

The CDR3 reads CSARDGYNEKLFF. CDR3 DNA: TGCAGTGCTAGGGACGGTTATAATGAAAAACTGTTTTTT. J is TRBJ1-4 and V is TRBV20-1; no clear D gene. This CDR3 contains 13 residues. V was shortened by 3 bases and J by 4 bases, with 9 bases between the two germline ends. Germline V gene data show CDR1 as DFQATT and CDR2 as SNEGSKA (reference sequence).

The table lists this clonotype with many counts. This chain uses TRBV7-9 with TRBJ1-4; a weak D match, TRBD1 (5 bases). The CDR3 contains 14 residues. The V end lost 4 bases, the J end lost 8 bases, and 14 bases lay between the germline ends. Germline V CDR1 and CDR2: SEHNR, FQNEAQ (reference sequence). CDR3 sequence: CASSSSRGGEKLFF. CDR3 DNA: TGTGCCAGCAGCTCGTCGAGGGGCGGCGAAAAACTGTTTTTT.